These T cell receptor beta chains were read from a single sample in a study of T cells in narcolepsy. Measured with immunoSEQ multiplex PCR; TCRdb has only the in-frame clones, and not every one. The sample holds 25,000 to 35,000 clones, about four fifths seen once. The sample taken for sequencing was memory (CD45RA-) CD4+ T cells from blood. These receptors came from a human donor in good health. Both conserved end residues are trimmed from each CDR3. Each record gives: J gene, D gene, V gene, CDR3 protein. A D gene is named only where the DNA matches it firmly.

J gene: TRBJ2-2
D gene: TRBD2
V gene: TRBV5-1
CDR3 protein: ASSGLAGGNTGELF

J gene: TRBJ2-1
D gene: TRBD2
V gene: TRBV5-1
CDR3 protein: ASSSLAGGNNEQF

J gene: TRBJ2-3
D gene: TRBD2
V gene: TRBV19
CDR3 protein: ASSIREGSRDTQY

J gene: TRBJ1-5
D gene: TRBD1
V gene: TRBV28
CDR3 protein: ASSFQDRVNQPQH

J gene: TRBJ2-7
D gene: TRBD2
V gene: TRBV27
CDR3 protein: ASSPSGMGLEQY

J gene: TRBJ2-7
D gene: TRBD1
V gene: TRBV6-5
CDR3 protein: ASSYRTSDRGGKQY

J gene: TRBJ2-7
D gene: -
V gene: TRBV10-1
CDR3 protein: ASSDGGYEQY

J gene: TRBJ1-1
D gene: TRBD1
V gene: TRBV5-1
CDR3 protein: ASSAATGGSGTEAF

J gene: TRBJ2-7
D gene: -
V gene: TRBV28
CDR3 protein: ASRLDGTAGEQY

J gene: TRBJ2-7
D gene: TRBD1
V gene: TRBV4-1
CDR3 protein: ASSQALTGGYSYEQY

J gene: TRBJ2-3
D gene: TRBD2
V gene: TRBV4-3
CDR3 protein: ASSQTSGGATDTQY

J gene: TRBJ1-6
D gene: -
V gene: TRBV27
CDR3 protein: ASSLKVQGTGSPLH

J gene: TRBJ1-1
D gene: TRBD1
V gene: TRBV5-1
CDR3 protein: ASSSGDRLNTEAF

J gene: TRBJ2-7
D gene: TRBD1
V gene: TRBV29-1
CDR3 protein: SVSHNRGNEQY

J gene: TRBJ2-5
D gene: TRBD2
V gene: TRBV29-1
CDR3 protein: SAGGQNQETQY

J gene: TRBJ1-3
D gene: -
V gene: TRBV28
CDR3 protein: ASFVGGPSSGNTIY

J gene: TRBJ2-1
D gene: TRBD2
V gene: TRBV2
CDR3 protein: ASHMTSGNEQF

J gene: TRBJ1-1
D gene: TRBD1
V gene: TRBV7-8
CDR3 protein: ASSLASPRDRGRKGTEAF

J gene: TRBJ2-5
D gene: -
V gene: TRBV19
CDR3 protein: ASTRRGGWETQY

J gene: TRBJ1-3
D gene: -
V gene: TRBV11-2
CDR3 protein: ASRVVAGNTIY

J gene: -
D gene: TRBD2
V gene: TRBV19
CDR3 protein: ASSFGGGHEQY

J gene: TRBJ2-2
D gene: TRBD2
V gene: TRBV5-5
CDR3 protein: ASSFGGELAATGELF

J gene: TRBJ1-1
D gene: TRBD1
V gene: TRBV6-1
CDR3 protein: ASSDLGTAVGAF

J gene: TRBJ2-3
D gene: TRBD2
V gene: TRBV2
CDR3 protein: ASSAIRLAGAITDTQY

J gene: TRBJ2-1
D gene: -
V gene: TRBV7-2
CDR3 protein: ASRGWIKGQF